This TCR beta chain appears in the sequencing data of a study of blood T cell repertoires in COVID-19 (dated by TCRdb to 2019 to 2021). Regarding the study in general: Samples covering the acute and convalescent phases of COVID-19 were provided by collaborators in the United States, Italy and Spain. The material from the prospective study consisted of cDNA or gDNA derived from T cells, B-cell-depleted T cells, or PBMCs. Subjects who had been exposed to COVID-19, were actively infected with it, or had recovered from it provided the deeply sampled blood TCRbeta repertoires that made up the dataset. The repertoires were released in a freely available public database intended as a resource for research on the immune response to SARS-CoV-2. Samples came from the ongoing ImmuneRACE study (first 160 participants) plus 1,254 subjects from 6 global collaborators. Sample metadata almost always included a de-identified subject ID, COVID-19 status, age in years and sex. HLA class I and class II types, where available, came from metadata supplied by the sample provider rather than from assay-based typing. On the study overall, not on this receptor specifically: How much clinical and demographic metadata was included differed by source and by participant, and the metadata was provided uncurated.

The immunoSEQ Assay, a bias-controlled multiplex PCR, was used to amplify TCRbeta CDR3 regions from genomic DNA. Per the source publication's procedure: The number of nucleated cells in each sample was estimated by amplification of reference gene primers within the assay. Sequence reads were collapsed and filtered to measure the absolute abundance of every unique TCRbeta CDR3 rearrangement. Productive Simpson clonality was computed per sample as the square root of Simpson's diversity index over productive rearrangements. TCRdb took over this immuneACCESS table, retaining in-frame rearrangements with V and J assigned. Such tables are incomplete; in checked studies, under half of the missing clones stem from an unresolved V gene, and the remainder is unexplained. V, J and clone size reflect that table, while D and trimming were determined from the DNA. Within this sample are roughly 100,000 clones, with approximately 85% of them counted one time only. The ten largest account for about 5% of the sample.

Deletion took 6 bases off V and 1 base off J, with a span of 7 bases between the germline ends. For CDR1 and CDR2, the germline V gene (reference sequence) lists WNHNN and SYGVQD. From its cysteine to its phenylalanine, the CDR3 spans 12 amino acids. Only CDR3 DNA is held: 36 bases, read in frame from base 1. A word on this clone: The clone's antigen remains unknown. No base quality values were provided; no much bigger clone lies one nucleotide off.

The collaborating institutions used their own protocols to collect whole blood in K2EDTA tubes. For TCRbeta analysis, collaborators shipped samples as frozen whole blood, isolated PBMCs, or DNA extracted from either of those sample types. Sequencing was carried out using peripheral blood. Recombination linked TRBV10-1 to TRBJ2-7, with the identity of the D gene unclear. This clonotype was sampled from a man aged 60 to 75 with acute or convalescent COVID-19. The sequenced DNA is TGCGCCAGCAGCGGAGTTTCCTACGAGCAGTACTTC. It translates as CASSGVSYEQYF.